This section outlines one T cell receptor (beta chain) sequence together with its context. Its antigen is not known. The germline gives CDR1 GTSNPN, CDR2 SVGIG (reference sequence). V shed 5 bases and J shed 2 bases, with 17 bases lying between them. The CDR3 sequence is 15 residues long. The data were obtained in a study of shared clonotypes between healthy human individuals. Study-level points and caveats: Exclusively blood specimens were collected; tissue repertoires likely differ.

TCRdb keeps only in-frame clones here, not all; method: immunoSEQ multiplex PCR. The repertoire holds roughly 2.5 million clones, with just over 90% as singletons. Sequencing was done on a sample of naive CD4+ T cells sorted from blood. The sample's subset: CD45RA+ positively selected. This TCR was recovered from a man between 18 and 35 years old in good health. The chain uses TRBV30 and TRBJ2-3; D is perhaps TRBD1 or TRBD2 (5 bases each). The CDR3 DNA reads TGTGCCTGGCTCAGGGTTACGGGATTCACAGATACGCAGTATTTT. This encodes CAWLRVTGFTDTQYF.